This is a list of T cell receptor beta chains from one sample in a study of technical replicates of blood from a few donors. The table came from immunoSEQ multiplex PCR; TCRdb's copy has only in-frame clones and leaves some out. The table records 75,000 to 95,000 clones, 90% to 96% of them present only once. The specimen was T cells isolated from PBMCs. The receptor set was obtained from a human donor in good health. CDR3s include the opening cysteine and the closing phenylalanine or tryptophan. A D gene is named only where the DNA matches it firmly. Size tells how often a clone was seen (once, few, many) or the class of an expanded clone, and some rows leave it out.

j_call v_call d_call clone_size cdr3_nt cdr3_aa
TRBJ2-1 TRBV4-3 NA NA TGCGCCAGCAGCCAAGATCTGGCAGGTGAGCAGTTCTTC CASSQDLAGEQFF
TRBJ2-7 TRBV4-2 NA NA TGTGCCAGCAGCCAAGGGGAGGGCAGGGGGCCCGAGCAGTACTTC CASSQGEGRGPEQYF
TRBJ2-4 TRBV4-1 TRBD2 NA TGCGCCAGCAGCTCAAGCCAGCGGGAGGTAGCCAAAAACATTCAGTACTTC CASSSSQREVAKNIQYF
TRBJ2-7 TRBV27 NA NA TGTGCCAGCAGTTTTGCCCCCGAAGTGGTCAGCGAGCAGTACTTC CASSFAPEVVSEQYF
TRBJ2-1 TRBV20-1 NA once TGCAGTGCTAGAGTTAGTAATGAGCAGTTCTTC CSARVSNEQFF
TRBJ1-5 TRBV10-3 NA NA TGTGCCATCAGCCAAGGACACGATAATCAGCCCCAGCATTTT CAISQGHDNQPQHF
TRBJ2-7 TRBV28 NA NA TGTGCCAGCAGTTTTTTCGGTCAACAGGGCCACGGAGACGAGCAGTACTTC CASSFFGQQGHGDEQYF
TRBJ2-7 TRBV13 NA NA TGTGCCAGCACCTTCGGACTACTTGGACGCGAGCAGTACTTC CASTFGLLGREQYF
TRBJ1-1 TRBV15 NA NA TGTGCCACCAGCTCAGGGTACACTGAAGCTTTCTTT CATSSGYTEAFF
TRBJ1-3 TRBV10-1 TRBD1 once TGCGCCAGCAGTCCGGGACAGGGGGTCTCTGGAAACACCATATATTTT CASSPGQGVSGNTIYF
TRBJ2-1 TRBV6-6 TRBD2 NA TGTGCCAGCAGTTACCCGGGACTAGCGGCCTCCAATGAGCAGTTCTTC CASSYPGLAASNEQFF
TRBJ1-2 TRBV6-1 TRBD1 NA TGTGCCAGCAGTGCGAGCCAGGGGGCTGGCGGCTACACCTTC CASSASQGAGGYTF